The entry that follows covers one TCR beta chain sequence. The antigen is unknown. From germline, CDR1 is MNHEY and CDR2 SMNVEV (reference sequence). The CDR3 contains 13 residues. Trimming took 5 bases from V and 0 from J; bases not matched to a gene: 0. The PCR employed 60 Vbeta primers together with 13 Jbeta primers. The data were produced by immunoSEQ multiplex PCR, yet TCRdb's version contains in-frame clones alone and is incomplete. The table lists fewer than 250,000 clones, 75% of them singletons. This record comes from a study of cytomegalovirus exposure and HLA in healthy donors. General study points: An ancestry cluster, one associated with Asian ancestry, reportedly showed fewer N-insertions than the 666-donor mean in a later analysis. According to a later analysis, most TCR beta chains associated with CMV appeared HLA-restricted. CMV serostatus was the sole immune exposure data available.

This clonotype was obtained from a woman aged 25-40 years in good health and CMV-seronegative. The gene calls are TRBV27 and TRBJ2-7; 8 bases match TRBD2. The material sequenced was PBMCs. CDR3 bases: TGTGCCAGCAGTGGGACTAGCTCCTACGAGCAGTACTTC. Translated: CASSGTSSYEQYF.